This TCR beta chain was profiled in a study of cytomegalovirus exposure and HLA in healthy donors. Study-level information: Within the Caucasian-associated ancestry cluster were under 85% of the 398 genotyped donors.

Vbeta (60) and Jbeta (13) primers were used in the PCR. Methods used by the authors: It was a later analysis that counted 75 million to 90 million unique TCR beta chains, of which 9.5 million to 14 million were shared. The repertoire was sequenced with immunoSEQ multiplex PCR; TCRdb's copy has only in-frame clones and lacks some. The V and J calls and the clone size are those of that table, but D and trimming were determined from the DNA. The data show roughly 160,000 clones, with 85% seen just once and 1% held by the top ten. In germline, CDR1 is MDHEN, CDR2 SYDVKM. The CDR3 covers 19 residues. V shed 4 bases, J shed 0 bases, and the junction held 11 bases outside the gene matches. Those who donated were healthy bone marrow donors. Study-wide results and limits: Later genetic work tied a missense DCLRE1C variant to beta-chain V and J trimming.

There are a few counts of this clone. Its antigen is not identified. The specimen was PBMCs. The TCR comes from a boy under 10 years old in good health and CMV-seronegative. The rearrangement links TRBV28 to TRBJ2-3, with 12 bases fitting TRBD2. This CDR3 is CASSSLRLAGDYSTDTQYF. The CDR3 DNA follows: TGTGCCAGCAGTTCTCTGCGACTAGCGGGGGACTATAGCACAGATACGCAGTATTTT.